The 17 T cell receptor beta chains reported below all come from one sample, sequenced in a study of CD8+ T cells in alopecia areata. Isolated RNA was reverse transcribed into cDNA used as the sequencing template. Assay: immunoSEQ multiplex PCR; the TCRdb copy retains only in-frame clones and omits some. Altogether some 130,000 clones are present, about 49% being singletons, with the ten largest covering around a sixth. The sample in question was CD8+ T cells sorted from blood, obtained at week 0. The source of these receptors is a human donor with alopecia areata.

This clone is a singleton in its sample. One end of the junction varies from germline; a read error may be responsible. The rearrangement joins TRBV4-3 to TRBJ2-2; 8 bases are shared with TRBD2. There are 15 residues in the CDR3. Germline CDR1 reads LGHNA; CDR2 reads YSLEER. The CDR3 bases are TGCGCCAGCAGCCAAGTAGCGGGGAACGCCGGGGAGCTGTTTTTT. This sequence encodes CASSQVAGNAGELFF.

The chain couples TRBV5-1 to TRBJ2-5, with D possibly TRBD2 on 7 matching bases. The V and J ends lost 9 bases and 5 bases respectively, with 20 bases between them. The CDR3 has 14 amino acids. Germline-derived CDR1 and CDR2 are SGHRS and YFSETQ. The CDR3 DNA reads as TGCGCCACCTCTCCGGTCGGGGGGCGGGAGACCCAGTACTTC. Translation: CATSPVGGRETQYF.

This clone was counted a single time. The genes are TRBV27 and TRBJ2-5; TRBD1 matches 8 bases. CDR3 length equals 15 residues. The germline gives CDR1 MNHEY, CDR2 SMNVEV (reference sequence). V shed 4 bases, J shed 4 bases, and the junction held 8 bases outside the gene matches. CDR3 protein: CASSYQGATGETQYF. For the CDR3, the DNA is TGTGCCAGCAGTTACCAGGGGGCTACCGGAGAGACCCAGTACTTC.

This clone was seen more than once but under ten times. The J gene is TRBJ2-5, the V gene TRBV7-9; D might be TRBD1 (5 bases). Trimming removed 5 bases at V and 5 bases at J, with 12 bases between. There are 13 residues in the CDR3. The V gene's germline CDR1 is SEHNR and CDR2 FQNEAQ (reference sequence). CDR3 DNA: TGTGCCAGCAGCGAAGGACATACGGAGACCCAGTACTTC. This translates into CASSEGHTETQYF.

The gene calls are TRBV4-3 and TRBJ2-5; TRBD2 agrees at 8 bases. The CDR3 is 15 amino acids. Per the germline V gene, CDR1 is LGHNA and CDR2 is YSLEER. The trim removed 2 bases at V and 3 bases at J, leaving 5 bases unmatched. This CDR3 is CASSQLLAAKETQYF. CDR3 DNA sequence: TGCGCCAGCAGCCAATTACTAGCGGCTAAAGAGACCCAGTACTTC.

This clone is labeled medium-sized. The J gene is TRBJ2-6, the V gene TRBV15; a possible D gene is TRBD1 (6 bases). This CDR3 comprises 16 residues. CDR1 is LNHNV and CDR2 is YYDKDF in the germline V gene (reference sequence). Between the trimmed V and J ends, which lost 5 bases and 1 base, there was a span of 12 bases. Written as DNA, the CDR3 is TGTGCCACCAGCGAGTCGCAGGGGTCTGGGGCCAACGTCCTGACTTTC. Translated, it gives CATSESQGSGANVLTF.

This clone was detected only a few times. V gene TRBV2 combines with J gene TRBJ2-7; the match to TRBD2 covers 8 bases. J gave up 0 bases and V 5 bases, and 9 bases lay outside the gene matches. The CDR3 sequence is 16 residues long. Germline lookup yields CDR1 SNHLY and CDR2 FYNNEI. CDR3 loop: CASSTSGGGTSYEQYF. Here the CDR3 DNA reads TGTGCCAGCAGTACGTCAGGCGGGGGGACCTCCTACGAGCAGTACTTC.

The gene calls are TRBV4-1 and TRBJ1-1; a possible D gene is TRBD1 (6 bases). V was pared by 3 bases and J by 6 bases, with 14 bases between. This CDR3 spans 14 amino acids. CDR1 and CDR2 from the germline V gene are MGHRA and YSYEKL. In DNA, the CDR3 is TGCGCCAGCAGCCAGCCTACAGGGACTCCTGAAGCTTTCTTT. Amino acid sequence: CASSQPTGTPEAFF.

V and J are TRBV13 and TRBJ2-1; possibly TRBD2 for D (5 bases). Per germline, CDR1 PRHDT and CDR2 FYEKMQ (reference sequence). Deletions cut 6 bases from V and 5 bases from J, with 17 bases between. The CDR3 spans 15 residues. The chain's CDR3 is CASRNSVGSNNEQFF. CDR3 nucleotides: TGTGCCAGCAGGAATAGCGTTGGAAGTAACAATGAGCAGTTCTTC.

This clone was counted a few times. The J gene is TRBJ2-5, the V gene TRBV6-4, with 11 nucleotides matching TRBD2. From germline, CDR1 is MRHNA and CDR2 SNTAGT. The CDR3 covers 15 residues. Trimming cost V 4 bases and J 1 base; bases outside gene matches: 2. The CDR3 sequence: CASSALAGGQETQYF. The CDR3 nucleotides read TGTGCCAGCAGTGCCCTAGCGGGGGGCCAAGAGACCCAGTACTTC.

This chain connects TRBV27 to TRBJ2-1, with D possibly called TRBD1 or TRBD2 (5 bases each). V was cut by 0 bases and J by 6 bases, with 9 bases left in between. This CDR3 is built from 14 residues. Germline V gives CDR1 MNHEY, CDR2 SMNVEV (reference sequence). In DNA, the CDR3 is TGTGCCAGCAGTTTATCAGGGACGGTCAATGAGCAGTTCTTC. It codes for CASSLSGTVNEQFF.

The chain links TRBV5-6 to TRBJ2-5; 10 bases align to TRBD2. Germline CDR1 reads SGHDT; CDR2 reads YYEEEE. J lost 2 bases, V lost 4 bases, and 5 bases had no gene match. The CDR3 runs 15 residues. CDR3 in amino acids: CASSGAGGWQETQYF. The CDR3 nucleotides read TGTGCCAGCAGCGGAGCGGGAGGGTGGCAAGAGACCCAGTACTTC.

This rearrangement joins TRBV30 to TRBJ2-7; D not resolved. CDR1 GTSNPN and CDR2 SVGIG come from the germline V gene (reference sequence). The CDR3 contains 11 residues. V was clipped by 0 bases and J by 6 bases, with 6 bases between them. The CDR3, as DNA: TGTGCCTGGAGTGTTAGTACCGAGCAGTACTTC. Translating gives CAWSVSTEQYF.

This sequence joins TRBV7-8 and TRBJ2-1; TRBD2 aligns across 9 bases. The CDR3 has 17 residues. Trimming removed 1 base from V and 6 bases from J; junction bases left unmatched: 10. The germline gives CDR1 SGHVS, CDR2 FQNEAQ. CDR3 coding DNA: TGTGCCAGCAGCTTAGGATCCAGCGGGGGGCTCCCCAATGAGCAGTTCTTC. As protein: CASSLGSSGGLPNEQFF.

The rearrangement joins TRBV6-6 to TRBJ2-1; the match to TRBD2 covers 13 bases. This CDR3 region has 15 residues. V lost 5 bases, J lost 8 bases, and 6 bases stayed unmatched. Germline V gene sequence: CDR1 MNHNY, CDR2 SVGAGI (reference sequence). In DNA form, the CDR3 reads TGTGCCAGCAGTACACTAGCGGGGGGGCAGGATGAGCAGTTCTTC. Encoded protein: CASSTLAGGQDEQFF.

Here the CDR3 DNA reads TGCGCCAGCAGCAACGGTCTTGAAGCTTTCTTT. Translation gives CASSNGLEAFF. J is TRBJ1-1 and V is TRBV5-1; no reliable D call. The CDR3 is 11 amino acids. V lost 4 bases, J lost 7 bases, and 8 bases lay in between. Germline CDR1 reads SGHRS; CDR2 reads YFSETQ.

This chain joins TRBV30 and TRBJ2-7, with D perhaps matching TRBD1 (6 bases). Germline CDR1 reads GTSNPN; CDR2 reads SVGIG (reference sequence). V lost 5 bases, J lost 5 bases, and 16 bases lay in between. This CDR3 contains 13 residues. CDR3 loop: CAWGYTDSHEQYF. CDR3 DNA: TGTGCCTGGGGCTATACGGACAGTCACGAGCAGTACTTC. Complete variable domain (other parts from reference TRBV30 and TRBJ2-7): SQTIHQWPATLVQPVGSPLSLECTVEGTSNPNLYWYRQAAGRGLQLLFYSVGIGQISSEVPQNLSASRPQDRQFILSSKKLLLSDSGFYLCAWGYTDSHEQYFGPGTRLTVT.